What follows is one TCR beta chain and its context. Its antigen is undetermined. The sample belongs to a study of T cell responses to AZD1222 COVID-19 vaccine. Broader study findings: All repertoire sampling was performed exclusively after the peak T cell response. Only 5 or 6 AZD1222 recipients were seropositive at baseline.

Libraries were prepared by immunoSEQ multiplex PCR; TCRdb keeps only in-frame clonotypes and omits some of them. The table includes around 250,000 clones, 85% to 95% detected once. This CDR3 is 16 amino acids long. This TCR was sampled from an adult in good health. The gene calls are TRBV21-1 and TRBJ2-7. TRBV21-1 has pseudogene status. The sample in question was peripheral blood, obtained on day 0 of AZD1222 vaccination. The CDR3 DNA reads TGTGCCAGCAGCAAAGGTTCCCAACCCTTTTCCTACGAGCAGTACTTC. This codes for CASSKGSQPFSYEQYF.